These T cell receptor beta chains were read from a single sample in a study of control samples from healthy donors and cancer patients. Assay used: immunoSEQ multiplex PCR; TCRdb lists only in-frame clones, some missing. The data hold around 89,000 clones, with approximately 82% observed a single time. The sample was blood. These receptors all stem from a woman aged 55-69 years in good health. Both conserved end residues are part of each CDR3. The D gene is left open where the match is weak. The size entry is marked missing in some rows and otherwise reads once, few, many or a size class.

size | length | D | J | V | DNA | CDR3
NA | 17 | TRBD1 | TRBJ1-2 | TRBV7-9 | TGTGCCAGCACTTACAATGCGGGACAGAAGACTAACTATGGCTACACCTTC | CASTYNAGQKTNYGYTF
NA | 16 | NA | TRBJ2-5 | TRBV5-1 | TGCGCCAGCAGCTTGAACGCCCGAGGGTCCCAAGAGACCCAGTACTTC | CASSLNARGSQETQYF
NA | 15 | NA | TRBJ1-3 | TRBV6-6 | TGTGCCAGCAGTTACGGGGCGACGTCTGGAAACACCATATATTTT | CASSYGATSGNTIYF
once | 15 | NA | TRBJ1-5 | TRBV15 | TGTGCCACCAGCTTCCGGGACGGACTCGGGCAACCCCAGCATTTT | CATSFRDGLGQPQHF
NA | 14 | TRBD2 | TRBJ2-7 | TRBV28 | TGTGCCAGCAGCGCCGGGACTAGGCCCTTGGAGCAGTACTTC | CASSAGTRPLEQYF
once | 15 | TRBD1 | TRBJ1-2 | TRBV6-6 | TGTGCCAGCAGGACAGGTGGGACAGCTAACTATGGCTACACCTTC | CASRTGGTANYGYTF
NA | 14 | NA | TRBJ1-4 | TRBV6-6 | TGTGCCAGCAGACCGGACCAAGTTCCAGAAAAACTGTTTTTT | CASRPDQVPEKLFF
few | 15 | TRBD1 | TRBJ2-3 | TRBV5-6 | TGTGCCAGCAGGGGGGACAGGGTGGGCACAGATACGCAGTATTTT | CASRGDRVGTDTQYF
NA | 15 | TRBD1 | TRBJ2-7 | TRBV12-5 | TGTGCTAGTGGCCCCACAGGGGCGAACTCCTACGAGCAGTACTTC | CASGPTGANSYEQYF
NA | 14 | TRBD1 | TRBJ1-2 | TRBV28 | TGTGCCAGCAGCCCGCCCGGGACAGATGATGGCTACACCTTC | CASSPPGTDDGYTF
NA | 15 | NA | TRBJ2-2 | TRBV19 | TGTGCCAGTAGTATTCAGGGGACGAACACCGGGGAGCTGTTTTTT | CASSIQGTNTGELFF
NA | 16 | NA | TRBJ2-1 | TRBV5-1 | TGCGCCAGCAGCTTGGACCCGGGAACGGTATACAATGAGCAGTTCTTC | CASSLDPGTVYNEQFF
few | 17 | NA | TRBJ2-6 | TRBV5-1 | TGCGCCAGCAGCCGATCCCGGCCCCCATCTGGGGCCAACGTCCTGACTTTC | CASSRSRPPSGANVLTF
NA | 10 | NA | TRBJ2-2 | TRBV6-5 | TGTGCCAGCACGGGAGGGGAGCTGTTTTTT | CASTGGELFF
NA | 15 | TRBD2 | TRBJ2-3 | TRBV27 | TGTGCCAGCAGTTTTGGAGGGAGGGTGACAGATACGCAGTATTTT | CASSFGGRVTDTQYF
NA | 12 | NA | TRBJ1-1 | TRBV29-1 | TGCAGCGGTTTACGGGCGAACACTGAAGCTTTCTTT | CSGLRANTEAFF
NA | 11 | NA | TRBJ1-2 | TRBV5-6 | TGTGCCAGCAGCTTGGACTATGGCTACACCTTC | CASSLDYGYTF
NA | 18 | TRBD2 | TRBJ2-1 | TRBV5-1 | TGCGCCAGCAGCTTGGGTCCTAGCGGGGGGGTTACAAGGAATGAGCAGTTCTTC | CASSLGPSGGVTRNEQFF
few | 16 | NA | TRBJ1-1 | TRBV5-1 | TGCGCCAGCAGCTGGACCCAACAGGGCGTGAACACTGAAGCTTTCTTT | CASSWTQQGVNTEAFF
few | 17 | TRBD1 | TRBJ1-1 | TRBV3-1/TRBV3-2 | TGTGCCAGCAGCCGCCAACTCGGGACAGGGGGCATCTCTGAAGCTTTCTTT | CASSRQLGTGGISEAFF
NA | 14 | NA | TRBJ2-7 | TRBV18 | TGTGCCAGCTCAACAGAGGGTTCCTCCTACGAGCAGTACTTC | CASSTEGSSYEQYF
NA | 14 | NA | TRBJ2-7 | TRBV3-1/TRBV3-2 | TGTGCCAGCAGCCTCAGCGGACCTCTATACGAGCAGTACTTC | CASSLSGPLYEQYF
NA | 12 | NA | TRBJ1-3 | TRBV15 | TGTGCCACCAGCAGCGGGGGAAACACCATATATTTT | CATSSGGNTIYF
NA | 14 | NA | TRBJ1-1 | TRBV27 | TGTGCCAGCAGTGAGGGCCTCCCGAACACTGAAGCTTTCTTT | CASSEGLPNTEAFF
few | 13 | NA | TRBJ2-1 | TRBV19 | TGTGCCAGTAGTGGGTGGCGGGATTTGGAGCAGTTCTTC | CASSGWRDLEQFF
NA | 14 | NA | TRBJ1-1 | TRBV7-8 | TGTGCCAGCAGCTTAGGGGGGTTGAACACTGAAGCTTTCTTT | CASSLGGLNTEAFF
NA | 15 | NA | TRBJ2-1 | TRBV19 | TGTGCCAGTAGTATGCTCACGGGGTTACGCGATGAGCAGTTCTTC | CASSMLTGLRDEQFF
NA | 13 | NA | TRBJ2-2 | TRBV11-2 | TGTGCCGGCAGCTTTTCCCGGACCGGGGAGCTGTTTTTT | CAGSFSRTGELFF
NA | 14 | TRBD1 | TRBJ1-2 | TRBV6-2/TRBV6-3 | TGTGCCAGCAGTATCCAGGGGACAGGCTATGGCTACACCTTC | CASSIQGTGYGYTF